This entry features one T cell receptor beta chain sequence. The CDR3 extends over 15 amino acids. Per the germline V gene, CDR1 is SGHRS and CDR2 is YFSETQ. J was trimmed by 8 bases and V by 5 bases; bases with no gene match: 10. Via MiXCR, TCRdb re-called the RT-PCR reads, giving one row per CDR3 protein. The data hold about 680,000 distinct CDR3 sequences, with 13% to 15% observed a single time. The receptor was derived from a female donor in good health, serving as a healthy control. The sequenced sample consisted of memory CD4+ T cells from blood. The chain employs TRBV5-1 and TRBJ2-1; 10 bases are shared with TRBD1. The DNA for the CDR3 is TGCGCCAGCAGTTTTGACGGGACAGGGGTTTATGAGCAGTTCTTC. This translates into CASSFDGTGVYEQFF.